The 14 T cell receptor beta chains listed next were all sequenced from one sample in a study of cytomegalovirus exposure and HLA in healthy donors. PCR employed 60 Vbeta and 13 Jbeta primers. The assay was immunoSEQ multiplex PCR, and TCRdb's table has in-frame clones only and misses some. This sample has about 130,000 clones, with 80% found just once. Sequenced: PBMCs. The receptors stem from a female donor in good health and CMV-seronegative.

The chain is built from TRBV7-2 and TRBJ1-3; tentatively, D is TRBD1 (6 bases). The CDR3 runs 14 residues. With 2 bases removed from V and 4 bases from J, the gap between germline ends came to 9 bases. CDR1 and CDR2 from the germline V gene are SGHTA and FQGNSA. The CDR3 bases are TGTGCCAGCAGCTTACAGGGGCCAGGAAACACCATATATTTT. Translation: CASSLQGPGNTIYF.

This chain links TRBV19 with TRBJ1-5, with D possibly matching TRBD1 (5 bases). From germline, CDR1 is LNHDA and CDR2 SQIVND (reference sequence). The CDR3 runs to 14 residues. V was cut by 7 bases and J by 6 bases, with 16 bases left in between. CDR3 sequence (DNA): TGTGCCAGTACGGGGAGCGGCGGGGGTCAGCCCCAGCATTTT. Its translation is CASTGSGGGQPQHF.

This sequence joins TRBV5-1 and TRBJ1-6; D not resolved. The CDR3 runs 15 residues. Between the trimmed V and J ends, which lost 4 bases and 0 bases, there was a span of 8 bases. The germline CDR1 and CDR2 sequences are SGHRS and YFSETQ. The CDR3 loop is CASSLKSSYNSPLHF. The CDR3, as DNA: TGCGCCAGCAGCCTAAAAAGCTCCTATAATTCACCCCTCCACTTT.

This clone appeared a single time. V is TRBV4-1 and J is TRBJ2-2, with 9 bases matching TRBD1. V dropped 5 bases and J dropped 2; count of bases not matched to a gene: 9. The CDR3 is made up of 17 amino acids. CDR1 MGHRA and CDR2 YSYEKL come from the germline V gene. Written as DNA, the CDR3 is TGCGCCAGCAGCGGGGCAAGGGACAGGGCTAACACCGGGGAGCTGTTTTTT. The encoded protein is CASSGARDRANTGELFF.

The chain employs TRBV4-1 and TRBJ2-1, with 9 bases lining up with TRBD2. Looked up from germline, CDR1 is MGHRA and CDR2 is YSYEKL. This CDR3 has 17 amino acids. The junction had 7 bases not matched to a gene; V was cut back by 2 bases and J by 2 bases. CDR3: CASSQIARGGPYNEQFF. CDR3 nucleotides: TGCGCCAGCAGCCAAATAGCGCGGGGGGGACCCTACAATGAGCAGTTCTTC.

This clone was seen a few times. This chain connects TRBV4-1 to TRBJ2-2, with a possible D match to TRBD2 (6 bases). Germline V gene lookup returns CDR1 MGHRA and CDR2 YSYEKL. The CDR3 consists of 14 residues. Trimming left V 0 bases short and J 9 bases short, with 11 bases between. CDR3: CASSQDGEARELFF. The CDR3 DNA is TGCGCCAGCAGCCAAGATGGGGAGGCGCGGGAGCTGTTTTTT.

The genes are TRBV2 and TRBJ2-1, with TRBD2 matching 8 bases. The CDR3 covers 16 residues. V lost 5 bases and J lost 9; bases outside the gene matches: 15. The V gene's germline CDR1 is SNHLY and CDR2 FYNNEI. CDR3 residues: CASSTPGTRSRGEQFF. The DNA of the CDR3 is TGTGCCAGCAGTACCCCCGGGACTAGGTCGCGGGGTGAGCAGTTCTTC.

The CDR3 DNA reads as TGTGCCAGCAGCTTACTAGCGGGGGGAGTAGCTACGCAGTATTTT. Translation: CASSLLAGGVATQYF. The chain recombines TRBV5-4 with TRBJ2-3; 12 nucleotides agree with TRBD2. CDR1 is SGHNT, CDR2 YYREEE, per germline (reference sequence). CDR3 length equals 15 residues. V trimming: 2 bases; J trimming: 8 bases; junction bases outside the gene matches: 6. Combining the CDR3 with reference TRBV5-4 and TRBJ2-3 gives the whole variable domain ETGVTQSPTHLIKTRGQQVTLRCSSQSGHNTVSWYQQALGQGPQFIFQYYREEENGRGNFPPRFSGLQFPNYSSELNVNALELDDSALYLCASSLLAGGVATQYFGPGTRLTVL.

V and J are TRBV30 and TRBJ1-1; possible D gene TRBD1, 6 bases. Trimming removed 2 bases from V and 6 bases from J, with 10 bases in between. CDR1 and CDR2 from the germline V gene are GTSNPN and SVGIG (reference sequence). The CDR3 loop spans 12 amino acids. CDR3 nucleotides: TGTGCCTGGAGTAGTGGGGGCCCTGAAGCTTTCTTT. Encoded protein: CAWSSGGPEAFF.

The V gene is TRBV5-5, the J gene TRBJ2-5; TRBD1 aligns across 9 bases. Germline V gene lookup returns CDR1 SGHKS and CDR2 YYEKEE (reference sequence). This CDR3 contains 14 residues. Unmatched junction bases numbered 1, after V lost 0 bases and J lost 4 bases. CDR3 nucleotides: TGTGCCAGCAGCTTGGACAGGGGGCTAGAGACCCAGTACTTC. It codes for CASSLDRGLETQYF.

There are a few counts of this clone. The chain carries TRBV2 and TRBJ1-2, with D possibly being TRBD1 (6 bases). Germline-derived CDR1 and CDR2 are SNHLY and FYNNEI. Trimming left V 5 bases short and J 5 bases short, with 18 bases between. This CDR3 contains 15 residues. CDR3 protein: CASSQGGGAGYGYTF. As DNA, the CDR3 is TGTGCCAGCAGTCAGGGTGGGGGGGCCGGGTATGGCTACACCTTC.

The rearrangement uses TRBV4-1 and TRBJ2-1; 11 bases line up with TRBD2. This CDR3 has 15 amino acids. The germline gives CDR1 MGHRA, CDR2 YSYEKL. V trimming: 3 bases; J trimming: 4 bases; junction bases outside the gene matches: 2. This chain's CDR3 is CASSQLAGGYNEQFF. CDR3 nucleotide sequence: TGCGCCAGCAGCCAGCTAGCGGGGGGATACAATGAGCAGTTCTTC.

V and J are TRBV2 and TRBJ2-1; D gene uncertain. V was pared by 6 bases and J by 0 bases, with 12 bases between. There are 15 residues in the CDR3. Germline assignment: CDR1 SNHLY and CDR2 FYNNEI. The CDR3 region is CASSVLRSSYNEQFF. Written as DNA, the CDR3 is TGTGCCAGCAGCGTTCTGAGAAGCTCCTACAATGAGCAGTTCTTC. The full variable domain, its missing parts supplied by reference TRBV2 and TRBJ2-1, is EPEVTQTPSHQVTQMGQEVILRCVPISNHLYFYWYRQILGQKVEFLVSFYNNEISEKSEIFDDQFSVERPDGSNFTLKIRSTKLEDSAMYFCASSVLRSSYNEQFFGPGTRLTVL.

This clone was recorded only once. The chain uses TRBV4-1 and TRBJ2-4; 7 positions agree with TRBD2. Germline CDR1 and CDR2: MGHRA and YSYEKL. This CDR3 comprises 15 residues. J was trimmed by 9 bases and V by 5 bases; bases with no gene match: 13. Here the CDR3 reads CASSAPGRGWSIQYF. The DNA for the CDR3 is TGCGCCAGCAGCGCTCCTGGGAGGGGATGGAGCATTCAGTACTTC.